The 7 T cell receptor beta chains given below trace back to one sample, sequenced in a study of blood T cell repertoires in COVID-19. Method: immunoSEQ multiplex PCR; TCRdb's copy keeps in-frame clones and lacks some. Among roughly 92,000 clones listed, around 87% were seen once. The source material was peripheral blood. The receptor source for this set is a woman at least 80 years old with acute or convalescent COVID-19.

This chain connects TRBV20-1 to TRBJ2-7; D remains ambiguous. V gave up 3 bases and J gave up 0 bases, with 6 bases separating them. Per the germline V gene, CDR1 is DFQATT and CDR2 is SNEGSKA (reference sequence). The CDR3 has 12 residues. CDR3 nucleotides: TGCAGTGCTAGTACCAGCTCCTACGAGCAGTACTTC. It yields the protein CSASTSSYEQYF.

This clone was picked up one time. J is TRBJ1-4 and V is TRBV15; tentatively, D is TRBD1 (6 bases). Trimming removed 4 bases at V and 7 bases at J, with 16 bases between. The germline V gene encodes CDR1 LNHNV and CDR2 YYDKDF (reference sequence). The CDR3 is made up of 15 amino acids. The CDR3 here is CATSTTQGGSEKLFF. The DNA of the CDR3 is TGTGCCACCAGCACTACACAGGGAGGGAGTGAAAAACTGTTTTTT.

The J gene is TRBJ2-2, the V gene TRBV19; D perhaps matches TRBD1 (6 bases). V lost 7 bases and J lost 6, with 21 bases in between. The CDR3 sequence is 16 residues long. CDR1 and CDR2 from the germline V gene are LNHDA and SQIVND (reference sequence). In nucleotides, the CDR3 is TGTGCCAGTACGAGTATCGGGCGGAACAGGGCCGGGGAGCTGTTTTTT. Its translation: CASTSIGRNRAGELFF.

J is TRBJ1-2 and V is TRBV10-3; 9 bases are a match to TRBD1. V was pared by 4 bases and J by 1 base, with 7 bases of the junction left unmatched. Looked up from germline, CDR1 is ENHRY and CDR2 is SYGVKD. The length of the CDR3 is 16 residues. The CDR3 is CAISGEGQGLNYGYTF. CDR3 coding DNA: TGTGCCATCAGTGGGGAGGGACAGGGCCTTAACTATGGCTACACCTTC.

The chain has TRBV28 and TRBJ1-4, with TRBD1 matching over 9 bases. CDR1 is MDHEN and CDR2 is SYDVKM in the germline V gene. The CDR3 extends over 14 amino acids. The V and J ends lost 5 bases and 7 bases, in that order; junction bases with no gene match: 5. The CDR3 DNA is TGTGCCAGCAGTCAGACAGGGGGGGGTGAAAAACTGTTTTTT. Translated, it gives CASSQTGGGEKLFF.

The rearrangement joins TRBV7-2 to TRBJ1-2, with D tentatively TRBD1 (6 bases). V dropped 1 base and J dropped 4 bases, with 10 bases sitting between them. Germline values: CDR1 SGHTA, CDR2 FQGNSA. The CDR3 extends over 14 amino acids. CDR3 region: CASSLGGLSYGYTF. CDR3 coding DNA: TGTGCCAGCAGCTTAGGGGGGCTGTCCTATGGCTACACCTTC.

The rearrangement links TRBV19 to TRBJ1-5; D possibly corresponds to TRBD1 (5 bases). This CDR3 has 16 amino acids. V lost 7 bases and J lost 2, with 18 bases in between. Germline CDR1 LNHDA, CDR2 SQIVND (reference sequence). In nucleotides, the CDR3 is TGTGCCAGTAATTGGGGCAACTCAGCTGGCAATCAGCCCCAGCATTTT. Its protein is CASNWGNSAGNQPQHF. The full variable domain, rest sourced from reference TRBV19 and TRBJ1-5, is DGGITQSPKYLFRKEGQNVTLSCEQNLNHDAMYWYRQDPGQGLRLIYYSQIVNDFQKGDIAEGYSVSREKKESFPLTVTSAQKNPTAFYLCASNWGNSAGNQPQHFGDGTRLSIL.